This entry lists 13 T cell receptor beta chains sequenced from one sample in a study of blood T cells in healthy people across ages (dated by TCRdb to about 2015). Preparation of the library involved 5' RACE. The run used an Illumina HiSeq 2500. A second PCR of about 6 to 11 cycles was performed with a sample-barcoded 5' primer and a J-beta primer mix. The raw public data were reprocessed by TCRdb itself: fastp quality trimming at Q25, MiXCR clonotype calling, in-frame beta chains only. Here each entry gathers all rows of one CDR3 protein and keeps the most common genes and DNA. This sample holds about 1 million distinct CDR3 sequences; approximately 25% were observed only once. The ten largest make up around 0.75% of the sample. Another study also made use of these data, one on T cells of mothers and their children.

Specimen: blood. These receptors were obtained from a girl aged 2 to 10 in good health.

The chain is built from TRBV11-2 and TRBJ2-7; D possibly corresponds to TRBD1 (5 bases). Germline CDR1 and CDR2: SGHAT and FQNNGV. V lost 0 bases and J 5 bases, leaving 11 bases between the germline ends. The CDR3 runs to 14 residues. CDR3 region: CASSLEPGWDEQYF. CDR3 bases: TGTGCCAGCAGCTTAGAGCCAGGGTGGGACGAGCAGTACTTC.

This clonotype was counted between two and nine times. V and J are TRBV5-1 and TRBJ2-3; 7 positions match TRBD2. The CDR3 length is 14 residues. CDR1 and CDR2 (germline): SGHRS, YFSETQ. V trimming: 4 bases; J trimming: 6 bases; junction bases outside the gene matches: 8. CDR3 sequence reads: CASSAAGILDTQYF. The CDR3 DNA reads as TGCGCCAGCAGCGCAGCGGGAATTTTGGATACGCAGTATTTT.

The chain carries TRBV9 and TRBJ2-1; 12 bases are a match to TRBD2. Trimming at V came to 3 bases and at J to 7 bases, leaving 8 bases not matched to a gene. Germline assignment: CDR1 SGDLS and CDR2 YYNGEE. The length of the CDR3 is 16 residues. The CDR3 protein is CASSAGSGTSGNEQFF. CDR3 nucleotides: TGTGCCAGCAGCGCGGGGTCCGGGACTAGCGGGAATGAGCAGTTCTTC.

This rearrangement joins TRBV4-1 to TRBJ2-7, with D hard to call. The CDR3 has 14 amino acids. Looked up from germline, CDR1 is MGHRA and CDR2 is YSYEKL. Between the trimmed V and J ends, which lost 0 bases and 3 bases, there was a span of 9 bases. The CDR3 protein is CASSQDRDFYEQYF. In nucleotides, the CDR3 is TGCGCCAGCAGCCAAGATAGAGATTTCTACGAGCAGTACTTC.

V usage is TRBV20-1 and J usage is TRBJ2-7; 10 bases fit TRBD1. CDR1 is DFQATT and CDR2 is SNEGSKA in the germline V gene (reference sequence). The CDR3 runs to 15 residues. The ends lost 0 bases at V and 0 bases at J; junction bases unmatched: 2. The CDR3 nucleotides are TGCAGTGCTAGAGATGGACAGGGGGTCTCCTACGAGCAGTACTTC. It is translated as CSARDGQGVSYEQYF.

This clonotype occurred a few times. The chain recombines TRBV7-9 with TRBJ2-2; 9 positions agree with TRBD2. V was clipped by 8 bases and J by 2 bases; unmatched bases: 12. The CDR3 consists of 17 residues. Looked up from germline, CDR1 is SEHNR and CDR2 is FQNEAQ (reference sequence). The CDR3: CASGQRLAAVNTGELFF. As DNA, the CDR3 is TGTGCCAGCGGCCAACGACTAGCGGCCGTAAACACCGGGGAGCTGTTTTTT.

The V gene is TRBV12-3 or TRBV12-4, the J gene TRBJ2-1, with 8 nucleotides matching TRBD2. The CDR3 covers 17 residues. With V trimmed by 7 bases and J by 8 bases, 19 bases remained unmatched. The CDR3 reads CASKPGLGAPAYDEQFF. Written as DNA, the CDR3 is TGTGCCAGCAAACCGGGACTAGGCGCCCCCGCGTACGATGAGCAGTTCTTC.

On this clonotype itself: The junction does not match germline at one end; this may be a read error. This rearrangement joins TRBV12-3 or TRBV12-4 to TRBJ1-5, with 10 nucleotides matching TRBD1. This CDR3 spans 15 amino acids. The CDR3 protein is CASSLDRGLGQPRHF. DNA of the CDR3: TGTGCCAGCAGCCTCGACAGGGGGCTAGGTCAGCCCCGGCATTTT.

This clonotype occurred a few times. V usage is TRBV27 and J usage is TRBJ2-1; D possibly corresponds to TRBD1 (6 bases). The last part of the DNA fits TRBJ2-7 better; the J call may be wrong. The CDR3 has 13 residues. Germline-derived CDR1 and CDR2 are MNHEY and SMNVEV (reference sequence). CDR3 sequence reads: CASRETGGYEQYF. As DNA, the CDR3 is TGTGCCAGCAGGGAGACAGGAGGTTACGAGCAGTACTTC.

V and J are TRBV5-1 and TRBJ2-7; D gene unclear. Germline V lookup: CDR1 SGHRS, CDR2 YFSETQ. The CDR3 spans 15 residues. The ends were cut back, 0 bases at V and 0 bases at J, with 10 bases in the middle. The chain's CDR3 is CASSLAGVSSYEQYF. The CDR3 coding sequence is TGCGCCAGCAGCTTGGCTGGGGTCAGCTCCTACGAGCAGTACTTC.

The chain links TRBV20-1 to TRBJ1-2; possibly TRBD1 for D (5 bases). Looked up from germline, CDR1 is DFQATT and CDR2 is SNEGSKA (reference sequence). The length of the CDR3 is 16 residues. The V and J ends lost 0 bases and 0 bases respectively, with 14 bases between them. The CDR3 bases are TGCAGTGCTAGAGATGGCCCCGAGGGGACTAACTATGGCTACACCTTC. Translation: CSARDGPEGTNYGYTF.

This clonotype has more than one count but fewer than ten. This rearrangement joins TRBV13 to TRBJ2-5; 11 bases line up with TRBD2. Per the germline V gene, CDR1 is PRHDT and CDR2 is FYEKMQ (reference sequence). Germline trimming cut 1 base from V and 5 bases from J; bases unmatched to any gene: 9. The CDR3 runs to 17 residues. The CDR3 DNA sequence: TGTGCCAGCAGCTTAGCTGCTAGCGGGGGGCCGAAGGAGACCCAGTACTTC. It is translated as CASSLAASGGPKETQYF.

This clonotype was detected only a few times. The V gene is TRBV12-3 or TRBV12-4, the J gene TRBJ1-1; TRBD1 might be the D (5 bases). This CDR3 spans 12 amino acids. V lost 7 bases, J lost 5 bases, and 11 bases lay in between. DNA of the CDR3: TGTGCCAGCAAAAGAGGGGAAACTGAAGCTTTCTTT. Its translation is CASKRGETEAFF.